A single sample gave rise to the 20 T cell receptor beta chains below, sequenced in a study of T cells in Graves' hyperthyroidism and ophthalmopathy. The TCR beta CDR3 regions underwent amplification using RNA transcripts as the source. A first-round RT-PCR of the TCR CDR3 used the HTBI primer set. TCRdb processed the multiplex PCR reads anew with MiXCR; each CDR3 protein has one entry. The table records around 800,000 distinct CDR3 sequences, roughly 40% of them present only once. Sequencing used blood. The receptors were sampled from a man younger than 35 with Graves' hyperthyroidism.

A word on this clonotype: Given a much more abundant clone one base away, this may be a read error. This chain connects TRBV7-8 to TRBJ1-1, with D perhaps TRBD1 (5 bases). This CDR3 is built from 15 residues. Germline CDR1 reads SGHVS; CDR2 reads FQNEAQ. The CDR3 protein is CASSFTGAMNTEALF. The CDR3 DNA follows: TGTGCCAGCAGCTTTACAGGAGCTATGAACACTGAAGCTCTCTTT.

This chain links TRBV11-2 with TRBJ1-1; no reliable D call. CDR1 and CDR2 (germline): SGHAT, FQNNGV. Trimming shortened V by 5 bases and J by 10 bases, and 11 bases separated the two germline ends. The CDR3 consists of 11 residues. In DNA form, the CDR3 reads TGTGCCAGCAGCCCGGTATCGGGAGCTTTCTTT. It codes for CASSPVSGAFF.

The rearrangement joins TRBV2 to TRBJ2-7; D is unresolved. The CDR3 is 13 residues long. In germline, CDR1 is SNHLY, CDR2 FYNNEI. Trimming pared 9 bases from V and 5 bases from J, leaving 17 bases between. The CDR3 coding sequence is TGTGCCAGTAGTATTGGGATCCCTGACGAGCAGTACTTC. It is translated as CASSIGIPDEQYF.

CDR3: CATTGVGNTIYF. Written as DNA, the CDR3 is TGTGCAACCACAGGGGTAGGAAACACCATATATTTT. The chain employs TRBV12-3 or TRBV12-4 and TRBJ1-3; TRBD1 matches at 7 bases. The CDR3 has 12 residues.

V gene TRBV12-3 or TRBV12-4 combines with J gene TRBJ2-7, with D possibly TRBD1 on 5 matching bases. The CDR3 consists of 12 residues. V dropped 6 bases and J dropped 5 bases, with 11 bases sitting between them. CDR3 residues: CASRRRGDEQYF. The CDR3 nucleotides are TGTGCCAGCAGGAGAAGGGGCGACGAGCAGTACTTC.

The chain links TRBV2 to TRBJ2-2; TRBD2 matches at 7 bases. The CDR3 loop spans 16 amino acids. Trimming cost V 7 bases and J 5 bases; bases outside gene matches: 13. Germline assignment: CDR1 SNHLY and CDR2 FYNNEI. CDR3 nucleotides: TGTGCCAGCAAACTCCCCCCCAGCGGGGTAACCGGGGAGCTGTTTTTT. It is translated as CASKLPPSGVTGELFF.

V usage is TRBV6-6 and J usage is TRBJ1-1; D remains unclear. Germline values: CDR1 MNHNY, CDR2 SVGAGI (reference sequence). The CDR3 sequence is 13 residues long. V was cut by 2 bases and J by 11 bases, with 15 bases left in between. The CDR3, as DNA: TGTGCCAGCAGTTACGATGCACCCCCGACCGCTTTCTTT. Amino acids: CASSYDAPPTAFF.

On this clonotype itself: Possible read error: a much larger clone is one base away. CDR3 protein: CASSPSASGSNQPQHF. CDR3 nucleotides: TGTGCCAGCAGTCCCTCCGCGAGTGGGAGCAATCAGCCCCAGCATTTT. The chain joins TRBV2 to TRBJ1-5; no reliable D call. This CDR3 spans 16 amino acids. Germline V CDR1 and CDR2: SNHLY, FYNNEI. V was clipped by 5 bases and J by 1 base, with 15 bases between them. The full variable domain, its missing parts supplied by reference TRBV2 and TRBJ1-5, is EPEVTQTPSHQVTQMGQEVILRCVPISNHLYFYWYRQILGQKVEFLVSFYNNEISEKSEIFDDQFSVERPDGSNFTLKIRSTKLEDSAMYFCASSPSASGSNQPQHFGDGTRLSIL.

The V gene is TRBV19, the J gene TRBJ2-2; TRBD1 might be the D (5 bases). The CDR3 sequence is 14 residues long. Trimming left V 4 bases short and J 3 bases short, with 9 bases between. CDR1 is LNHDA and CDR2 is SQIVND in the germline V gene (reference sequence). Written as DNA, the CDR3 is TGTGCCAGTAGTACCAGGGTGGACACCGGGGAGCTGTTTTTT. Translating it yields CASSTRVDTGELFF.

There are a few counts of this clonotype. V is TRBV6-1 and J is TRBJ1-5; the D is unclear. CDR1 MNHNS and CDR2 SASEGT come from the germline V gene. CDR3 length equals 16 residues. V shed 4 bases and J shed 5 bases, with 18 bases lying between them. Here the CDR3 reads CASSVPLNRRDQPQHF. CDR3 in DNA: TGTGCCAGCAGTGTCCCCCTCAACCGTAGGGATCAGCCCCAGCATTTT.

This clonotype was counted a few times. For the CDR3, the DNA is TGTGCCAGCAGCCCACCATCGAGCGGGGAGCTGTTTTTT. Translated, it gives CASSPPSSGELFF. This chain joins TRBV5-6 and TRBJ2-2, with unresolved D. The CDR3 spans 13 residues. Germline CDR1 is SGHDT and CDR2 is YYEEEE. V lost 4 bases, J lost 7 bases, and 11 bases lay in between.

This clonotype was detected a few times. The V gene is TRBV5-1, the J gene TRBJ2-7; D uncertain. Germline lookup yields CDR1 SGHRS and CDR2 YFSETQ. Trimming left V 1 base short and J 4 bases short, with 15 bases between. This CDR3 region has 15 residues. The CDR3 DNA is TGCGCCAGCAGCTTGTTTTACCCCTCCCCGTACGAGCAGTACTTC. It is translated as CASSLFYPSPYEQYF.

In its sample, this clonotype was seen a few times. This chain uses TRBV7-3 with TRBJ2-2, with D unclear. The CDR3 has 14 amino acids. With 5 bases removed from V and 4 bases from J, the gap between germline ends came to 11 bases. From germline, CDR1 is SGHTA and CDR2 FQGTGA. The CDR3: CASSISRVTGELFF. The CDR3 DNA follows: TGTGCCAGCAGCATATCTCGGGTCACCGGGGAGCTGTTTTTT.

The rearrangement joins TRBV2 to TRBJ1-6, with D unclear. V was clipped by 3 bases and J by 8 bases, with 8 bases between them. Germline CDR1 reads SNHLY; CDR2 reads FYNNEI. This CDR3 contains 13 residues. The CDR3 nucleotides read TGTGCCAGCAGTGAGCTGATTGATTCACCCCTCCACTTT. Translating gives CASSELIDSPLHF.

Only a few counts were recorded for this clonotype. V gene TRBV19 combines with J gene TRBJ2-5; a weak D match, TRBD1 (6 bases). CDR1 and CDR2 from the germline V gene are LNHDA and SQIVND (reference sequence). V lost 3 bases and J 6 bases, leaving 17 bases between the germline ends. CDR3 size: 15 residues. The CDR3 bases are TGTGCCAGTAGTATTACGGCAGGGGAGTTTAAGACCCAGTACTTC. Encoded protein: CASSITAGEFKTQYF.

This clonotype was counted at least ten times. V gene TRBV5-1 combines with J gene TRBJ1-3; the D is unclear. The germline V and J ends were trimmed by 3 bases and 2 bases, with 9 bases remaining between them. The CDR3 runs to 14 residues. Germline V CDR1 and CDR2: SGHRS, YFSETQ. The DNA for the CDR3 is TGCGCCAGCAGCTACGGGTCACCTGGAAACACCATATATTTT. Protein sequence: CASSYGSPGNTIYF. Full variable domain (remainder filled in from reference TRBV5-1 and TRBJ1-3): KAGVTQTPRYLIKTRGQQVTLSCSPISGHRSVSWYQQTPGQGLQFLFEYFSETQRNKGNFPGRFSGRQFSNSRSEMNVSTLELGDSALYLCASSYGSPGNTIYFGEGSWLTVV.

This clonotype occurred many times. V gene TRBV24-1 combines with J gene TRBJ1-1; no reliable D call. CDR3 size: 15 residues. The ends were cut back, 0 bases at V and 3 bases at J, with 10 bases in the middle. The V gene's germline CDR1 is KGHDR and CDR2 SFDVKD. The CDR3 reads CATSDLHRRDTEAFF. The CDR3 DNA reads TGTGCCACCAGTGATTTGCATCGACGGGACACTGAAGCTTTCTTT.

The chain is built from TRBV4-3 and TRBJ2-7, with a tentative D call TRBD1 (5 bases). V was clipped by 0 bases and J by 2 bases, with 8 bases between them. CDR1 and CDR2 from the germline V gene are LGHNA and YSLEER. The CDR3 is 14 residues long. For the CDR3, the DNA is TGCGCCAGCAGCCAAGAAGACAGCACCTACGAGCAGTACTTC. Encoded protein: CASSQEDSTYEQYF.

This clonotype was seen many times. The J gene is TRBJ1-4, the V gene TRBV24-1; TRBD1 matches 8 bases. The length of the CDR3 is 15 residues. The germline V gene encodes CDR1 KGHDR and CDR2 SFDVKD. The ends lost 4 bases at V and 7 bases at J; junction bases unmatched: 7. The CDR3 spells CATSDSTGAGEKLFF. CDR3 DNA: TGTGCCACCAGTGACTCGACAGGGGCGGGTGAAAAACTGTTTTTT.

The chain links TRBV2 to TRBJ2-5; D unresolved. Germline-derived CDR1 and CDR2 are SNHLY and FYNNEI. V was trimmed by 0 bases and J by 9 bases, leaving 14 bases between them. The CDR3 totals 14 residues. The CDR3 region is CASSEALETQPQYF. CDR3 bases: TGTGCCAGCAGTGAAGCGTTGGAGACTCAGCCCCAGTACTTC. Filled out from reference TRBV2 and TRBJ2-5, the complete variable domain reads EPEVTQTPSHQVTQMGQEVILRCVPISNHLYFYWYRQILGQKVEFLVSFYNNEISEKSEIFDDQFSVERPDGSNFTLKIRSTKLEDSAMYFCASSEALETQPQYFGPGTRLLVL.